These T cell receptor beta chains were read from a single sample in a study of identical twins. TCRdb re-derived calls from the 5' RACE reads in MiXCR, one entry per CDR3 protein. The repertoire holds 1,800,000 or so distinct CDR3 sequences, about 30% seen once, with about 0.27% in the top ten. The sequencing sample was made of cord blood. The source is a newborn girl in good health. Each CDR3 is given with its conserved first and last residue. D genes are given only for firm matches. Size tells how often a clone was seen (once, few, many) or the class of an expanded clone, and some rows leave it out.

TRBJ1-6 | TRBV28 | - | - | TGTGCCAGCAGCCCAGTTAGAGGGGGTAATTCACCCCTCCACTTT | CASSPVRGGNSPLHF
TRBJ2-1 | TRBV20-1 | TRBD2 | few | TGCAGTGCTTACAGCGGGGGGGGTTACAATGAGCAGTTCTTC | CSAYSGGGYNEQFF
TRBJ1-6 | TRBV6-1 | - | few | TGTGCCAGCATCTCCCAGGTCCTTCAGAATTCACCCCTCCACTTT | CASISQVLQNSPLHF
TRBJ2-1 | TRBV20-1 | TRBD2 | few | TGCAGTGCTCTGGCGGGAGCGTCCTACAATGAGCAGTTCTTC | CSALAGASYNEQFF
TRBJ2-5 | TRBV20-1 | - | - | TGCAGTGCTAGTCTAGGATGGCCACGTGAGACCCAGTACTTC | CSASLGWPRETQYF
TRBJ2-1 | TRBV7-2 | TRBD2 | - | TGTGCCAGCAGCTTCAGCGGGGGGATCGATGAGCAGTTCTTC | CASSFSGGIDEQFF
TRBJ2-7 | TRBV29-1 | - | once | TGCAGCGTTGAAGAACGTAAACGGCAGGGGGACTACAAGCAGTACTTC | CSVEERKRQGDYKQYF
TRBJ2-1 | TRBV6-5 | - | - | TGTGCCAGCAGTTACGAGCGTTACAATGAGCAGTTCTTC | CASSYERYNEQFF
TRBJ2-5 | TRBV6-2/TRBV6-3 | TRBD2 | - | TGTGCCAGCAGTTATAGCGGGGCGGTACAAGAGACCCAGTACTTC | CASSYSGAVQETQYF
TRBJ1-5 | TRBV9 | - | - | TGTGCCAGCAGCGTAGGCGAATATAGCAATCAGCCCCAGCATTTT | CASSVGEYSNQPQHF
TRBJ2-3 | TRBV28 | TRBD1 | - | TGTGCCAGCAGTTCCCTACAGGGGGCGGGAGATACGCAGTATTTT | CASSSLQGAGDTQYF
TRBJ1-5 | TRBV12-3/TRBV12-4 | - | few | TGTGCCAGCAGTTTAAGGGCAGGGGATAAACAGCCCCAGCATTTT | CASSLRAGDKQPQHF
TRBJ1-1 | TRBV27 | - | few | TGTGCCAGCAGTTTAATACGGAACACTGAAGCTTTCTTT | CASSLIRNTEAFF
TRBJ2-1 | TRBV11-2 | TRBD2 | - | TGTGCCAGCAGCCTACGCGAGCGGGAGGGCAATGAGCAGTTCTTC | CASSLREREGNEQFF
TRBJ2-1 | TRBV12-3/TRBV12-4 | TRBD2 | few | TGTGCCAGCAGTTTAGCCCTAACTAGCGGGCTCGCTTTGAATGAGCAGTTCTTC | CASSLALTSGLALNEQFF
TRBJ1-6 | TRBV27 | - | - | TGTGCCAGCAGTTTTACCCCCTCGGGCCGTAATTCACCCCTCCACTTT | CASSFTPSGRNSPLHF
TRBJ2-1 | TRBV4-2 | - | - | TGTGCCAGCAGCCAAGTCTCCCGGGGCAATGAGCAGTTCTTC | CASSQVSRGNEQFF
TRBJ2-1 | TRBV5-1 | TRBD2 | - | TGCGCCAGCAGCCCCCTCTGGACTAGCGGGCCGTACAATGAGCAGTTCTTC | CASSPLWTSGPYNEQFF
TRBJ1-1 | TRBV5-1 | TRBD1 | - | TGCGCCAGCAGACCTGGACAGGGGGGCATGAACACTGAAGCTTTCTTT | CASRPGQGGMNTEAFF
TRBJ2-2 | TRBV27 | - | - | TGTGCCAGCAGCTTCCTCGGCGGTAACACCGGGGAGCTGTTTTTT | CASSFLGGNTGELFF
TRBJ1-1 | TRBV9 | - | - | TGTGCCAGCAGCGTAGCAGGCCGTCCTAACACTGAAGCTTTCTTT | CASSVAGRPNTEAFF
TRBJ2-7 | TRBV29-1 | - | - | TGCAGCGTTGCCAAGGGAAGGAGTTCCTACGAGCAGTACTTC | CSVAKGRSSYEQYF
TRBJ2-6 | TRBV5-1 | TRBD1 | - | TGCGCCAGCAGCTTGGCCTCGGGACAGCCTAGCTCTGGGGCCAACGTCCTGACTTTC | CASSLASGQPSSGANVLTF
TRBJ1-2 | TRBV2 | - | - | TGTGCCAGCAGTCTTCAGGGGCTATCTAACTATGGCTACACCTTC | CASSLQGLSNYGYTF
TRBJ1-5 | TRBV6-2/TRBV6-3 | TRBD1 | few | TGTGCCAGCAGTTACTCGGTCCGGGACAGTGAACAGCCCCAGCATTTT | CASSYSVRDSEQPQHF
TRBJ2-7 | TRBV5-1 | - | - | TGCGCCAGCGGGGGTGCCCAATCCTACGAGCAGTACTTC | CASGGAQSYEQYF
TRBJ1-5 | TRBV28 | TRBD1 | - | TGTGCCAGCAGTTTCGTGGACAGGGTCAGTCAGCCCCAGCATTTT | CASSFVDRVSQPQHF
TRBJ1-2 | TRBV7-9 | TRBD1 | - | TGTGCCAGCAGTAAGGGACAGGGGGATGGCTACACCTTC | CASSKGQGDGYTF
TRBJ1-2 | TRBV19 | - | - | TGTGCCAGTAGTAAACGGACGGATAACTATGGCTACACCTTC | CASSKRTDNYGYTF
TRBJ2-4 | TRBV3-1 | TRBD2 | many | TGTGCCAGCAGCCAAGATTTTAGCGGGAGAAACATTCAGTACTTC | CASSQDFSGRNIQYF
TRBJ2-5 | TRBV4-1 | TRBD1 | many | TGCGCCAGCAGCCAAGATGGTACAGGGGGAGAGACCCAGTACTTC | CASSQDGTGGETQYF
TRBJ1-5 | TRBV10-3 | - | - | TGTGCCATCAGGCAGGGAGGGTTCAATCAGCCCCAGCATTTT | CAIRQGGFNQPQHF
TRBJ2-3 | TRBV7-9 | TRBD2 | - | TGTGCCAGCAGCCGACTAGCGGGAAGTCCCACAGATACGCAGTATTTT | CASSRLAGSPTDTQYF
TRBJ2-1 | TRBV20-1 | TRBD2 | - | TGCAGTGCTAGAGATCTGATGACTAGCGGGGTGTTTTCCTACAATGCGCAGTTCTTC | CSARDLMTSGVFSYNAQFF
TRBJ1-2 | TRBV6-6 | TRBD1 | - | TGTGCCAGCGGGACAGCGGCCCCCTATGGCTACACCTTC | CASGTAAPYGYTF